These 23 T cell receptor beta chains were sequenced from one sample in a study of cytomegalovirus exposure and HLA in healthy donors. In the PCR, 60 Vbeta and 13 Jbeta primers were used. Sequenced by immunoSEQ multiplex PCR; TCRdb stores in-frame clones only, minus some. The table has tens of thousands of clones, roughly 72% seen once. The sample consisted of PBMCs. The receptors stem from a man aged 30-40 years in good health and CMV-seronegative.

The chain's CDR3 is CASSPRSYNEQFF. CDR3 DNA sequence: TGTGCCAGCAGCCCGCGCTCCTACAATGAGCAGTTCTTC. This chain uses TRBV7-2 with TRBJ2-1; no definite D call. This CDR3 is built from 13 residues. V was pared by 5 bases and J by 0 bases, with 5 bases between. From germline, CDR1 is SGHTA and CDR2 FQGNSA.

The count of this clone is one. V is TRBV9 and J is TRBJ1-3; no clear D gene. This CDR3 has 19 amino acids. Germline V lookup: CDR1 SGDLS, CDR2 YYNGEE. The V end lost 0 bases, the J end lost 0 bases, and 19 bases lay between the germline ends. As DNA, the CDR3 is TGTGCCAGCAGCGTAGAAGGGTATGTGGGAGCCCTCTCTGGAAACACCATATATTTT. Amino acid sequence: CASSVEGYVGALSGNTIYF.

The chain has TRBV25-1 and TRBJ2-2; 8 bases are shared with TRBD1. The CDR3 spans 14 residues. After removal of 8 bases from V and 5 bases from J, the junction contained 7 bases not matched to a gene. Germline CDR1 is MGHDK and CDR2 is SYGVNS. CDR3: CASRRTGMTGELFF. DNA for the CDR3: TGTGCCAGCCGCAGGACAGGGATGACCGGGGAGCTGTTTTTT.

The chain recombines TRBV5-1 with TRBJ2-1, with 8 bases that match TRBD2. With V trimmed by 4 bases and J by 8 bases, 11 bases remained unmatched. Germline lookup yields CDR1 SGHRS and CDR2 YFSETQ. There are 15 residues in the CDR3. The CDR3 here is CASSVPGTRGYEQFF. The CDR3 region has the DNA TGCGCCAGCAGCGTTCCCGGGACTAGAGGGTATGAGCAGTTCTTC.

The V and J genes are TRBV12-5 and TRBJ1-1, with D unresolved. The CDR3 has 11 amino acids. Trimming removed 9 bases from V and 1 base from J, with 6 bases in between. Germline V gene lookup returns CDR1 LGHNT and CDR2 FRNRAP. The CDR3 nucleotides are TGTGCTAGCCGGGAGAACACTGAAGCTTTCTTT. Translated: CASRENTEAFF.

CDR3 in DNA: TGTGCCAGCAGTGACAGGTCAAATGGCTACACCTTC. Protein sequence: CASSDRSNGYTF. The chain employs TRBV2 and TRBJ1-2, with unresolved D. V was pared by 3 bases and J by 6 bases, with 8 bases between. The CDR3 has 12 amino acids. Germline CDR1 is SNHLY and CDR2 is FYNNEI.

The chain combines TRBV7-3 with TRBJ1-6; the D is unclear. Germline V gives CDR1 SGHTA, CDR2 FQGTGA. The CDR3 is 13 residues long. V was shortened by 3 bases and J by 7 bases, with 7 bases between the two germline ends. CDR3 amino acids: CASSFRPNSPLHF. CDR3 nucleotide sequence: TGTGCCAGCAGCTTTCGTCCGAATTCACCCCTCCACTTT.

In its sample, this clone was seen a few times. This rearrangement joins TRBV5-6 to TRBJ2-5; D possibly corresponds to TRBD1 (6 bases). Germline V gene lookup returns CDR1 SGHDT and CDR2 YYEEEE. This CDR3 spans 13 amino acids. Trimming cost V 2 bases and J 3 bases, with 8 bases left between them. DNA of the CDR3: TGTGCCAGCAGCTTTGGGGGCAAAGAGACCCAGTACTTC. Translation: CASSFGGKETQYF. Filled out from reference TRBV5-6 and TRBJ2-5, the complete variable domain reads DAGVTQSPTHLIKTRGQQVTLRCSPKSGHDTVSWYQQALGQGPQFIFQYYEEEERQRGNFPDRFSGHQFPNYSSELNVNALLLGDSALYLCASSFGGKETQYFGPGTRLLVL.

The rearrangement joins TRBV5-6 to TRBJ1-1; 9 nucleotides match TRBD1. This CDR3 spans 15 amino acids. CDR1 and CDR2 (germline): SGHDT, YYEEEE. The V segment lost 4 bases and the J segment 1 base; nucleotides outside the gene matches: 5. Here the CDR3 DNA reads TGTGCCAGCAGCAATGTACAGGGGGCGAACACTGAAGCTTTCTTT. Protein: CASSNVQGANTEAFF. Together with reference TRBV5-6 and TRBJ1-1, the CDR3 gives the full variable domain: DAGVTQSPTHLIKTRGQQVTLRCSPKSGHDTVSWYQQALGQGPQFIFQYYEEEERQRGNFPDRFSGHQFPNYSSELNVNALLLGDSALYLCASSNVQGANTEAFFGQGTRLTVV.

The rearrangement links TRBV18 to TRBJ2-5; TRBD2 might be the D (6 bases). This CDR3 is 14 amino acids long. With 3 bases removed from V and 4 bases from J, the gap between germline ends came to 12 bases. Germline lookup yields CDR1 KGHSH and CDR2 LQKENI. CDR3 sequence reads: CASSPLTSGETQYF. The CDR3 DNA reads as TGTGCCAGCTCACCGCTGACTAGTGGAGAGACCCAGTACTTC. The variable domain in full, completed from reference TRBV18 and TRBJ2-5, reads NAGVMQNPRHLVRRRGQEARLRCSPMKGHSHVYWYRQLPEEGLKFMVYLQKENIIDESGMPKERFSAEFPKEGPSILRIQQVVRGDSAAYFCASSPLTSGETQYFGPGTRLLVL.

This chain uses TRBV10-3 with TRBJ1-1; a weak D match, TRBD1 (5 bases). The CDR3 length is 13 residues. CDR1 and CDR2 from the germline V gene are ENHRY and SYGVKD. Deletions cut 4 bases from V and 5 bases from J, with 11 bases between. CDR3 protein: CAISGQKATEAFF. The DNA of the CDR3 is TGTGCCATCAGTGGACAGAAAGCTACTGAAGCTTTCTTT.

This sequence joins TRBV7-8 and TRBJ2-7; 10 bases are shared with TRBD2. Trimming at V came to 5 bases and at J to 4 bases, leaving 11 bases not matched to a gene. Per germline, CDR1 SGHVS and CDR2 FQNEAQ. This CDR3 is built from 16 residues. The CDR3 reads CASSPFPLAGVYEQYF. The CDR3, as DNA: TGTGCCAGCAGCCCCTTTCCTCTAGCGGGGGTTTACGAGCAGTACTTC.

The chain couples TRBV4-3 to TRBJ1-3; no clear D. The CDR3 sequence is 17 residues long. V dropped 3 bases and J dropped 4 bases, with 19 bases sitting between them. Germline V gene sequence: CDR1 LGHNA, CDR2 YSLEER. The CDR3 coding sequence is TGCGCCAGCAGCCATACTATTAGCGGACCCTCCGGAAACACCATATATTTT. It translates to CASSHTISGPSGNTIYF.

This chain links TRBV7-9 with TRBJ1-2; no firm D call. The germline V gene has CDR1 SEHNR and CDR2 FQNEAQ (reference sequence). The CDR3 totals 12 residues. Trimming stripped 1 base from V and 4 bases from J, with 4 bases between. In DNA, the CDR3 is TGTGCCAGCAGCTTAGGCAGCTATGGCTACACCTTC. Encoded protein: CASSLGSYGYTF.

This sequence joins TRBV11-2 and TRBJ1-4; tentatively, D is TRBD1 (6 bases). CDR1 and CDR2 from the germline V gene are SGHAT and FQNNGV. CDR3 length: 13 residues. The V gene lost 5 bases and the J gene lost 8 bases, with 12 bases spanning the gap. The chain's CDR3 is CASSLRTDEKLFF. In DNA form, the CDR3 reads TGTGCCAGCAGCCTCCGGACAGACGAAAAACTGTTTTTT. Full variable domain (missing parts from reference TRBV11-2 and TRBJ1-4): EAGVAQSPRYKIIEKRQSVAFWCNPISGHATLYWYQQILGQGPKLLIQFQNNGVVDDSQLPKDRFSAERLKGVDSTLKIQPAKLEDSAVYLCASSLRTDEKLFFGSGTQLSVL.

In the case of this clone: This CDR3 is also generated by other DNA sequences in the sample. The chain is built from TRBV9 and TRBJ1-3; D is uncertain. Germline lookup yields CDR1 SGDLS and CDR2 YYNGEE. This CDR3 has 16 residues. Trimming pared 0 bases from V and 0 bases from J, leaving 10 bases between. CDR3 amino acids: CASSVASGNSGNTIYF. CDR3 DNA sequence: TGTGCCAGCAGCGTAGCGTCGGGAAACTCTGGAAACACCATATATTTT.

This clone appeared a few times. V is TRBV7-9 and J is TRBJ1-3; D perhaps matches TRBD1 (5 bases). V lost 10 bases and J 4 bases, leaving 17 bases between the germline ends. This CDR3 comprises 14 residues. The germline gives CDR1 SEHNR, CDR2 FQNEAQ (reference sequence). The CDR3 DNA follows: TGTGCCACCGGTGCGGGGGGGGTCGGAAACACCATATATTTT. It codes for CATGAGGVGNTIYF.

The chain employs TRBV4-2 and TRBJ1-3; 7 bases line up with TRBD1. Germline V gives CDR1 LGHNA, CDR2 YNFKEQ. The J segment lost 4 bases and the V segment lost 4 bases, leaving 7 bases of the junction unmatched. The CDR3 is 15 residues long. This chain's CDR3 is CASSPRGLPGNTIYF. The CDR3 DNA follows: TGTGCCAGCAGCCCGAGGGGGCTACCAGGAAACACCATATATTTT.

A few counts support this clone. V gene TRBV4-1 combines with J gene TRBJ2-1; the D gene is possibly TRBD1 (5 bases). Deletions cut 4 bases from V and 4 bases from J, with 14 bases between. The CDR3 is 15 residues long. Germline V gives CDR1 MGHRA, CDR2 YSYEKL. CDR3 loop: CASSPTVAGYNEQFF. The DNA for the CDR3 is TGCGCCAGCAGCCCCACAGTGGCAGGGTACAATGAGCAGTTCTTC.

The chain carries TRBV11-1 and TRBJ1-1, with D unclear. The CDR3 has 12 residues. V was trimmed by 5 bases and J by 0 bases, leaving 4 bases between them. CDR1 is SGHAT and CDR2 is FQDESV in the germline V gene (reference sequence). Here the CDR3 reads CASSPVNTEAFF. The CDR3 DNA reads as TGTGCCAGCAGCCCTGTGAACACTGAAGCTTTCTTT.

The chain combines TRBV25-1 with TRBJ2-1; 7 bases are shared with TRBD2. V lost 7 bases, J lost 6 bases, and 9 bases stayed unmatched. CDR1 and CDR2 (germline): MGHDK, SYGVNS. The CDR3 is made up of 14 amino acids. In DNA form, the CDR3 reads TGTGCCAGCACTACTCTGACGGGGGGCAATGAGCAGTTCTTC. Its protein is CASTTLTGGNEQFF.

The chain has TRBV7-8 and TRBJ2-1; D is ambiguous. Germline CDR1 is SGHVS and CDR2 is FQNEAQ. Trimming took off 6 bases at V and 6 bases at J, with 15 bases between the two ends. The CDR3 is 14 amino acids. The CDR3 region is CASSTKSLGNEQFF. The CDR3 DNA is TGTGCCAGCAGTACAAAGTCGCTTGGCAATGAGCAGTTCTTC.

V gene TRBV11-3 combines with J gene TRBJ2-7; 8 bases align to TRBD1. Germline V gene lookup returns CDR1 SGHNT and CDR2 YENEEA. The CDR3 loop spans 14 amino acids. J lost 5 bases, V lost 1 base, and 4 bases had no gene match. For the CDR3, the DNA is TGTGCCAGCAGCTTAGGGACAGGGAGCCACGAGCAGTACGTC. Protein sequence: CASSLGTGSHEQYV.